This passage covers 31 T cell receptor beta chains from one sample sequenced in a study of T cell responses to AZD1222 COVID-19 vaccine (dated by TCRdb to the early 2020s). The method behind the library was the immunoSEQ multiplex PCR assay. The clones in this table, taken by TCRdb from immuneACCESS, are in-frame only. Not every clone is retained; where verified, under half of the shortfall comes from an unresolved V gene, and the cause of the rest is unknown. Across this sample there are about 62,000 clones, with 76% seen only once. The top ten clonotypes cover around 15% of the sample. The time point label on this specimen signifies: baseline before first vaccination. This specimen was peripheral blood, taken on day 0 of AZD1222 vaccination. The receptors stem from an adult in good health.

The V and J genes are TRBV9 and TRBJ1-2, with D unresolved. From germline, CDR1 is SGDLS and CDR2 YYNGEE. V was cut by 0 bases and J by 7 bases, with 16 bases left in between. The CDR3 contains 15 residues. CDR3 sequence: CASSVGLGGGPGYTF. DNA of the CDR3: TGTGCCAGCAGCGTAGGACTGGGTGGTGGGCCTGGCTACACCTTC.

The chain uses TRBV5-1 and TRBJ2-2; D ambiguous. The V and J ends lost 2 bases and 1 base respectively, with 6 bases between them. CDR1 is SGHRS, CDR2 YFSETQ, per germline. CDR3 length equals 14 residues. The CDR3 DNA reads as TGCGCCAGCAGCTTCACTGTGAACACCGGGGAGCTGTTTTTT. This sequence encodes CASSFTVNTGELFF.

The gene calls are TRBV7-6 and TRBJ2-7; D is ambiguous. V dropped 1 base and J dropped 9 bases, with 10 bases sitting between them. Germline loops: CDR1 SGHVS, CDR2 FNYEAQ. This CDR3 comprises 12 residues. The CDR3 here is CASSLDGHSQYF. CDR3 DNA: TGTGCCAGCAGCTTAGACGGGCATTCGCAGTACTTC.

This clone was picked up one time. V and J are TRBV24-1 and TRBJ1-1; TRBD1 might be the D (5 bases). Germline V CDR1 and CDR2: KGHDR, SFDVKD. The ends were cut back, 9 bases at V and 4 bases at J, with 17 bases in the middle. This CDR3 contains 14 residues. CDR3 sequence (DNA): TGTGCCACCGGGGACCTGACACCGGGCACTGAAGCTTTCTTT. This codes for CATGDLTPGTEAFF.

In its sample, this clone was seen a few times. The chain uses TRBV18 and TRBJ2-7, with 10 bases identical to TRBD1. With 0 bases clipped from V and 4 bases from J, the junction kept 6 bases outside the gene matches. CDR3 length: 16 residues. Germline V lookup: CDR1 KGHSH, CDR2 LQKENI. For the CDR3, the DNA is TGTGCCAGCTCACCACCAGGGACAGGGGCGGTATACGAGCAGTACTTC. Encoded protein: CASSPPGTGAVYEQYF.

The rearrangement uses TRBV5-6 and TRBJ1-6; 7 bases fit TRBD1. V shed 6 bases, J shed 9 bases, and the junction held 12 bases outside the gene matches. Germline V gene sequence: CDR1 SGHDT, CDR2 YYEEEE. The CDR3 contains 15 residues. CDR3 protein: CASTSQGEQSSPLHF. The CDR3 DNA is TGTGCCAGCACTTCGCAGGGGGAGCAGAGTTCACCCCTCCACTTT.

This clone was counted between two and nine times. The chain has TRBV7-2 and TRBJ1-2; D unresolved. Trimming left V 5 bases short and J 0 bases short, with 7 bases between. Germline assignment: CDR1 SGHTA and CDR2 FQGNSA. The CDR3 totals 13 residues. CDR3: CASSEPPNYGYTF. The CDR3 DNA is TGTGCCAGCAGCGAGCCCCCTAACTATGGCTACACCTTC.

The gene calls are TRBV6-5 and TRBJ1-5; D gene unclear. CDR1 is MNHEY and CDR2 is SVGAGI in the germline V gene. The germline V and J ends were trimmed by 5 bases and 5 bases, with 10 bases remaining between them. The CDR3 runs 13 residues. CDR3 loop: CASSREVDQPQHF. The DNA of the CDR3 is TGTGCCAGCAGTCGAGAAGTTGATCAGCCCCAGCATTTT.

The chain recombines TRBV6-5 with TRBJ1-3; perhaps TRBD1 as D (5 bases). Germline loops: CDR1 MNHEY, CDR2 SVGAGI. This CDR3 has 15 residues. Trimming removed 5 bases from V and 2 bases from J, with 13 bases in between. CDR3 sequence: CASSPQWGAGNTIYF. CDR3 nucleotides: TGTGCCAGCAGTCCGCAGTGGGGGGCTGGAAACACCATATATTTT.

In its sample, this clone was seen once. The rearrangement uses TRBV27 and TRBJ1-1; D remains ambiguous. Germline lookup yields CDR1 MNHEY and CDR2 SMNVEV (reference sequence). V shed 3 bases and J shed 5 bases, with 10 bases lying between them. The CDR3 consists of 13 residues. For the CDR3, the DNA is TGTGCCAGCAGTTTCAATAGTGGGACTGAAGCTTTCTTT. The encoded protein is CASSFNSGTEAFF.

This clone is labeled medium-sized. The rearrangement joins TRBV3-1 (or the pseudogene TRBV3-2) to TRBJ2-7; 10 bases fit TRBD1. CDR3 length: 15 amino acids. V lost 1 base to trimming and J lost 3 bases; unmatched junction nucleotides: 3. CDR1 and CDR2 (germline): LGHDT, YNNKEL (reference sequence). The DNA for the CDR3 is TGTGCCAGCAGCCAAGGATGGGACAGGGGCTACGAGCAGTACTTC. Its translation: CASSQGWDRGYEQYF.

V gene TRBV6-5 combines with J gene TRBJ2-2, with D maybe TRBD1 (8 bases). Germline CDR1 MNHEY, CDR2 SVGAGI. The CDR3 runs 14 residues. V lost 10 bases, J lost 5 bases, and 17 bases lay in between. The CDR3 spells CATQYRGGTGELFF. CDR3 nucleotides: TGTGCCACCCAGTACAGGGGGGGGACCGGGGAGCTGTTTTTT.

V gene TRBV4-3 combines with J gene TRBJ1-1, with D perhaps TRBD1 (5 bases). Looked up from germline, CDR1 is LGHNA and CDR2 is YSLEER. V gave up 0 bases and J gave up 1 base, with 9 bases separating them. This CDR3 region has 15 residues. The DNA for the CDR3 is TGCGCCAGCAGCCAAGAAGGGGCTAGGAACACTGAAGCTTTCTTT. Protein: CASSQEGARNTEAFF.

CDR3 DNA: TGTGCCAGCAGCTTAACGGCCCGGACAGGGGGTGAGCAGTTCTTC. Amino acid sequence: CASSLTARTGGEQFF. The genes are TRBV5-8 and TRBJ2-1, with 10 bases identical to TRBD1. The CDR3 spans 15 residues. Germline trimming cut 2 bases from V and 9 bases from J; bases unmatched to any gene: 8. Germline V lookup: CDR1 SGHTS, CDR2 YDEGEE.

The CDR3 coding sequence is TGTGCCAGTAGTATAGATGGAACATTGAACACTGAAGCTTTCTTT. It specifies CASSIDGTLNTEAFF. V usage is TRBV19 and J usage is TRBJ1-1; D not certain. The germline V gene has CDR1 LNHDA and CDR2 SQIVND (reference sequence). The CDR3 loop spans 15 amino acids. V was cut by 0 bases and J by 0 bases, with 8 bases left in between.

The V and J genes are TRBV4-1 and TRBJ2-7, with TRBD1 as a possible D gene (6 bases). The germline gives CDR1 MGHRA, CDR2 YSYEKL. The V end lost 3 bases, the J end lost 2 bases, and 8 bases lay between the germline ends. CDR3 length equals 13 residues. The DNA of the CDR3 is TGCGCCAGCAGCCAGAGACAGGCCTACGAGCAGTACTTC. This translates into CASSQRQAYEQYF.

In its sample, this clone was seen a few times. This chain links TRBV18 with TRBJ2-5; D gene unclear. CDR3 length: 13 residues. CDR1 is KGHSH, CDR2 LQKENI, per germline. V lost 4 bases to trimming and J lost 5 bases, with 11 bases between them. The CDR3 here is CASSLQSSETQYF. The CDR3 coding sequence is TGTGCCAGCTCACTCCAGTCTTCGGAGACCCAGTACTTC.

V usage is TRBV3-1 (or the pseudogene TRBV3-2) and J usage is TRBJ1-5; D possibly corresponds to TRBD1 (5 bases). The CDR3 totals 12 residues. Between the trimmed V and J ends, which lost 4 bases and 5 bases, there was a span of 6 bases. Germline loops: CDR1 LGHDT, CDR2 YNNKEL (reference sequence). The DNA for the CDR3 is TGTGCCAGCAGCCGAGGGGATCAGCCCCAGCATTTT. It translates to CASSRGDQPQHF.

The rearrangement joins TRBV18 to TRBJ2-5; no firm D call. The germline V and J ends were trimmed by 6 bases and 5 bases, with 7 bases remaining between them. CDR3 length equals 11 residues. Germline V gene data show CDR1 as KGHSH and CDR2 as LQKENI. The CDR3 loop reads CASSGKETQYF. For the CDR3, the DNA is TGTGCCAGCTCCGGTAAGGAGACCCAGTACTTC.

This clone was found once. V usage is TRBV18 and J usage is TRBJ2-3; unclear D gene. Germline loops: CDR1 KGHSH, CDR2 LQKENI. The CDR3 runs 11 residues. Trimming removed 5 bases from V and 2 bases from J, with 2 bases in between. Here the CDR3 reads CASSATDTQYF. DNA of the CDR3: TGTGCCAGCTCAGCCACAGATACGCAGTATTTT.

The chain links TRBV6-5 to TRBJ2-7; D remains ambiguous. The CDR3 loop spans 13 amino acids. Trimming stripped 7 bases from V and 3 bases from J, with 13 bases between. Germline-derived CDR1 and CDR2 are MNHEY and SVGAGI. CDR3 coding DNA: TGTGCCAGCAAAAGTACAGCTTACTACGAGCAGTACTTC. Translating gives CASKSTAYYEQYF.

The V gene is TRBV7-9, the J gene TRBJ2-2, with a weak D call TRBD2 (6 bases). The ends were cut back, 1 base at V and 1 base at J, with 7 bases in the middle. Looked up from germline, CDR1 is SEHNR and CDR2 is FQNEAQ (reference sequence). There are 15 residues in the CDR3. The CDR3 is CASSLEGLNTGELFF. The CDR3 coding sequence is TGTGCCAGCAGCTTAGAGGGACTGAACACCGGGGAGCTGTTTTTT.

This clone was seen only once. The rearrangement uses TRBV15 and TRBJ2-3; 7 positions agree with TRBD2. Trimming at V came to 5 bases and at J to 1 base, leaving 3 bases not matched to a gene. Germline loops: CDR1 LNHNV, CDR2 YYDKDF (reference sequence). The CDR3 loop spans 14 amino acids. Written as DNA, the CDR3 is TGTGCCACCAGCCCTGGGGGGGGCACAGATACGCAGTATTTT. Amino acids: CATSPGGGTDTQYF.

The rearrangement uses TRBV25-1 and TRBJ1-4, with a possible D match to TRBD1 (5 bases). Germline CDR1 MGHDK, CDR2 SYGVNS. V gave up 2 bases and J gave up 7 bases, with 11 bases separating them. The CDR3 is 14 amino acids. The CDR3 spells CASSEGQGGEKLFF. The CDR3 bases are TGTGCCAGCAGTGAAGGGCAGGGAGGTGAAAAACTGTTTTTT.

The V gene is TRBV30, the J gene TRBJ1-5; D not certain. Trimming pared 3 bases from V and 8 bases from J, leaving 14 bases between. CDR3 length equals 13 residues. Looked up from germline, CDR1 is GTSNPN and CDR2 is SVGIG (reference sequence). Here the CDR3 DNA reads TGTGCCTGGAGCCCGACGTATACGGAGCCCCAGCATTTT. It specifies CAWSPTYTEPQHF.

J is TRBJ1-6 and V is TRBV5-1; D might be TRBD1 (5 bases). The germline CDR1 and CDR2 sequences are SGHRS and YFSETQ. V lost 0 bases and J 8 bases, leaving 12 bases between the germline ends. CDR3 length: 15 amino acids. CDR3 sequence: CASSLAATVDSPLHF. In nucleotides, the CDR3 is TGCGCCAGCAGCTTGGCCGCGACAGTCGATTCACCCCTCCACTTT.

V is TRBV9 and J is TRBJ1-1, with D unresolved. V dropped 3 bases and J dropped 3 bases, with 9 bases sitting between them. The CDR3 is 13 residues long. Germline-derived CDR1 and CDR2 are SGDLS and YYNGEE. CDR3 nucleotide sequence: TGTGCCAGCAGCGCCCGGAGGGACACTGAAGCTTTCTTT. Amino acid sequence: CASSARRDTEAFF.

The chain carries TRBV28 and TRBJ1-2, with a possible D match to TRBD1 (5 bases). Germline CDR1 MDHEN, CDR2 SYDVKM. The germline V and J ends were trimmed by 3 bases and 4 bases, with 9 bases remaining between them. The CDR3 runs to 13 residues. The CDR3 region has the DNA TGTGCCAGCAGTTTCGGGGCGGGCTATGGCTACACCTTC. Protein: CASSFGAGYGYTF.

This clone occurred once. The chain uses TRBV7-9 and TRBJ2-5; 12 nucleotides agree with TRBD2. The CDR3 is 15 residues long. V dropped 5 bases and J dropped 4; count of bases not matched to a gene: 5. Germline-derived CDR1 and CDR2 are SEHNR and FQNEAQ (reference sequence). CDR3: CASSRTSGVGETQYF. The CDR3 DNA reads TGTGCCAGCAGCCGGACTAGCGGGGTTGGAGAGACCCAGTACTTC. The whole variable domain, remainder taken from reference TRBV7-9 and TRBJ2-5, is DTGVSQNPRHKITKRGQNVTFRCDPISEHNRLYWYRQTLGQGPEFLTYFQNEAQLEKSRLLSDRFSAERPKGSFSTLEIQRTEQGDSAMYLCASSRTSGVGETQYFGPGTRLLVL.

The genes are TRBV7-9 and TRBJ1-1; D possibly corresponds to TRBD1 (5 bases). Between the trimmed V and J ends, which lost 4 bases and 4 bases, there was a span of 13 bases. The CDR3 contains 14 residues. Germline CDR1 and CDR2: SEHNR and FQNEAQ (reference sequence). The CDR3 sequence: CASSSPGGFTEAFF. The CDR3 bases are TGTGCCAGCAGCTCCCCCGGGGGGTTCACTGAAGCTTTCTTT.

The gene calls are TRBV4-1 and TRBJ1-1; D is ambiguous. CDR1 MGHRA and CDR2 YSYEKL come from the germline V gene. The V end was cut by 0 bases, the J end by 1 base, with 18 bases between. CDR3 length: 18 amino acids. The CDR3 spells CASSQEALFRQTNTEAFF. CDR3 DNA sequence: TGCGCCAGCAGCCAAGAGGCACTCTTTCGGCAGACGAACACTGAAGCTTTCTTT.